This is a list of T cell receptor beta chains from one sample in a study of CD8+ T cells in alopecia areata. Assay used: immunoSEQ multiplex PCR; TCRdb lists only in-frame clones, some missing. The sample holds around 190,000 clones; 60% are singletons and the top ten take 0.85% to 1.3%. The specimen comprised CD4+ T cells sorted from blood, sampled at week 24, from a patient treated with tofacitinib. The source is a human donor with alopecia areata. CDR3s include the opening cysteine and the closing phenylalanine or tryptophan.

TRBV29-1	CSSGKETQYF
TRBV15	CATSTRLAGGETQYF
TRBV29-1	CSVGGQRSNYGYTF
TRBV5-6	CASRPGLLENNEQFF
TRBV2	CASSPSEELFF
TRBV15	CATSRVMTSGGNIQYF
TRBV5-1	CASRRDGKNTGELFF
TRBV15	CATSTRSYNSPLHF
TRBV11-1	CASSLAGSYEQYF
TRBV30	CAWSEGVRFSSGANVLTF
TRBV5-1	CASSANQGYQETQYF
TRBV30	CAWSRDRGAEKLFF
TRBV4-3	CASSRNTGELFF
TRBV4-3	CASSQPGDQPQHF
TRBV4-3	CASSHERGTGELFF
TRBV5-1	CASSLKEGLPRFF
TRBV2	CASSSGTGSSYNEQFF
TRBV30	CAWKGGNQPQHF
TRBV29-1	CSVVDEGYTF
TRBV29-1	CSVTKQGQRDYNEQFF
TRBV4-1	CASSLLRGFYEQYF
TRBV29-1	CSVEDLSYEQYF
TRBV15	CATSGVRQGVEQYF
TRBV30	CAWRDRTNTGELFF
TRBV29-1	CTISGQGNTGELFF
TRBV30	CAWSSTRRGKETQYF
TRBV9	CASSTGLVGDSLAKNIQYF
TRBV6-5	CASSYSMGTQYF
TRBV28	CASRETGVGYNEQFF
TRBV30	CAWSTGTVEQFF
TRBV30	CAWSSRWAGSASYEQYF
TRBV9	CASSVGEGGTQYF
TRBV7-3	CASRTGMNTGELFF
TRBV27	CASRGDRYSNQPQHF
TRBV30	CAWSSQGLGGYTF
TRBV30	CAWSFLDISRGEKLFF
TRBV11-2	CASSLGGQETQYF
TRBV29-1	CSVGGGANSPLHF
TRBV29-1	CSVAGSTNQPQHF
TRBV9	CASRAARQPQHF
TRBV5-1	CASSSGGSPLHF
TRBV14	CASSRGTSRETQYF
TRBV5-1	CASSPPTENYGYTF